This is a list of T cell receptor beta chains from one sample in a study of shared clonotypes between healthy human individuals. The table came from immunoSEQ multiplex PCR; TCRdb's copy has only in-frame clones and leaves some out. The table has roughly 890,000 clones, about 92% seen once. The sequenced material came from naive CD8+ T cells sorted from blood. The receptor source for this set is a man aged 25 to 40 in good health. Each CDR3 is given with its conserved first and last residue. A D gene is named only where the DNA matches it firmly. The size field is filled for only some rows; it gives once, few, many or a size class.

j_call clone_size v_call d_call cdr3_aa cdr3_nt
TRBJ2-1 - TRBV2 TRBD2 CASSGTSGRGNEQFF TGTGCCAGCAGTGGGACTAGCGGGAGGGGCAATGAGCAGTTCTTC
TRBJ2-3 - TRBV27 - CASRNYETSTDTQYF TGTGCCAGCCGTAATTACGAAACTAGCACAGATACGCAGTATTTT
TRBJ2-3 - TRBV4-1 - CASSRGPEPAGDTQYF TGCGCCAGCAGCCGAGGCCCGGAACCGGCTGGGGATACGCAGTATTTT
TRBJ1-3 - TRBV9 - CASSVLPAGNTIYF TGTGCCAGCAGCGTTCTTCCAGCAGGAAACACCATATATTTT
TRBJ2-7 - TRBV10-3 TRBD1 CAINTPGQGAYEQYF TGTGCCATCAACACTCCGGGACAGGGTGCCTACGAGCAGTACTTC
TRBJ2-7 few TRBV10-1 - CASSAHWRVVLESYEQYF TGCGCCAGCAGTGCCCACTGGAGGGTAGTCCTTGAATCCTACGAGCAGTACTTC
TRBJ1-4 - TRBV2 - CASSEATRQSLEKLFF TGTGCCAGCAGTGAAGCTACGCGCCAGAGCCTCGAAAAACTGTTTTTT
TRBJ1-5 - TRBV27 - CASSFIRNQPQHF TGTGCCAGCAGTTTTATAAGGAATCAGCCCCAGCATTTT
TRBJ1-2 few TRBV7-9 - CASSPSDGYTF TGTGCCAGCAGCCCATCCGACGGCTACACCTTC
TRBJ2-7 - TRBV28 TRBD1 CASRPRTGDGPYEQYF TGTGCCAGCAGACCAAGGACAGGGGATGGTCCCTACGAGCAGTACTTC
TRBJ1-5 - TRBV30 TRBD1 CAWSPTGGQPQHF TGTGCCTGGAGTCCTACAGGGGGTCAGCCCCAGCATTTT
TRBJ2-7 - TRBV10-2 - CASRPSSYEQYF TGCGCCAGCAGGCCTAGCTCCTACGAGCAGTACTTC
TRBJ1-4 - TRBV14 TRBD1 CASSQEGQGMRATNEKLFF TGTGCCAGCAGCCAAGAGGGACAGGGGATGAGGGCAACTAATGAAAAACTGTTTTTT
TRBJ2-3 - TRBV5-6 TRBD2 CASELAGEEADTQYF TGTGCCAGCGAACTAGCGGGAGAAGAGGCAGATACGCAGTATTTT
TRBJ2-7 few TRBV6-6 - CASSYDDYEQYF TGTGCCAGCAGTTACGACGACTACGAGCAGTACTTC
TRBJ1-1 once TRBV7-9 TRBD1 CASCGGRGGLGTEAFF TGTGCCAGCTGCGGAGGCAGGGGGGGCCTGGGCACTGAAGCTTTCTTT
TRBJ2-1 - TRBV7-2 TRBD2 CASSSGWREREQFF TGTGCCAGCAGCTCCGGGTGGCGGGAGAGGGAGCAGTTCTTC
TRBJ1-1 - TRBV4-1 - CASSQESGFTEAFF TGCGCCAGCAGCCAAGAGTCGGGGTTCACTGAAGCTTTCTTT
TRBJ2-2 - TRBV11-2 - CASSLELLGGELFF TGTGCCAGCAGCTTAGAACTCCTTGGCGGGGAGCTGTTTTTT
TRBJ2-3 - TRBV28 TRBD2 CASSSGLAGEIGLTDTQYF TGTGCCAGCAGCTCGGGACTAGCGGGAGAGATAGGACTCACAGATACGCAGTATTTT
TRBJ2-5 - TRBV5-4 - CASSVRETQYF TGTGCCAGCAGCGTCCGAGAGACCCAGTACTTC
TRBJ2-1 - TRBV9 TRBD2 CASSEGSGRVNYNEQFF TGTGCCAGCAGCGAGGGTAGCGGGAGGGTTAACTACAATGAGCAGTTCTTC
TRBJ2-1 - TRBV27 TRBD2 CASLPTSGLYNEQFF TGTGCCAGCCTACCTACTAGCGGCCTATACAATGAGCAGTTCTTC
TRBJ1-2 - TRBV4-3 - CASSQERGRIYGYTF TGCGCCAGCAGCCAAGAGAGGGGGAGGATCTATGGCTACACCTTC
TRBJ2-2 - TRBV28 TRBD2 CASSPLYSGRNTGELFF TGTGCCAGCAGTCCGCTCTATAGCGGGAGGAACACCGGGGAGCTGTTTTTT
TRBJ2-6 - TRBV27 - CASGAGANVLTF TGTGCCAGTGGGGCTGGGGCCAACGTCCTGACTTTC
TRBJ2-7 - TRBV5-8 TRBD1 CASSLRDRGTREQYF TGTGCCAGCAGCTTACGGGACAGGGGGACCCGCGAGCAGTACTTC
TRBJ2-1 - TRBV2 TRBD2 CASTASGYYNEQFF TGTGCCAGCACGGCTAGCGGTTACTACAATGAGCAGTTCTTC